This TCR beta chain came from a study of T cell responses to AZD1222 COVID-19 vaccine. Clones were read by immunoSEQ multiplex PCR, and TCRdb kept only the in-frame ones, dropping some. The sample shows under 90,000 clones, under 90% of them seen only once. The V gene's germline CDR1 is SGHRS and CDR2 YFSETQ. This CDR3 spans 14 amino acids. Deletions cut 1 base from V and 0 bases from J, with 8 bases between. The V and J genes are TRBV5-1 and TRBJ2-7; D is ambiguous. The origin of this receptor is an adult who received the AZD1222 COVID-19 vaccine. The source was peripheral blood, collected 28 days after the second AZD1222 dose. The CDR3 is CASSLNGFSYEQYF. CDR3 nucleotide sequence: TGCGCCAGCAGCTTGAACGGCTTCTCCTACGAGCAGTACTTC.